These 24 T cell receptor beta chains came from one sample sequenced in a study of OX40 agonist ivuxolimab in advanced cancers. Sequencing was performed with immunoSEQ multiplex PCR; in TCRdb, only in-frame clones are kept and a portion is missing. This sample yields tens of thousands of clones, of which about 80% are seen a single time; about 4.8% belongs to the top ten. The sequencing used CD4+ or CD8+ T cells sorted from blood, collected in a trial of the OX40 agonist ivuxolimab. The receptors were gathered from an adult with an advanced solid tumor such as melanoma, head and neck, liver or kidney cancer.

The chain employs TRBV6-5 and TRBJ2-2; perhaps TRBD1 as D (6 bases). In germline, CDR1 is MNHEY, CDR2 SVGAGI. With 5 bases removed from V and 6 bases from J, the gap between germline ends came to 13 bases. The CDR3 loop spans 14 amino acids. Written as DNA, the CDR3 is TGTGCCAGCAGTCGAGGGGGATCCCCCGGGGAGCTGTTTTTT. As protein: CASSRGGSPGELFF.

The V and J genes are TRBV10-1 and TRBJ2-3, with D perhaps TRBD1 (7 bases). The CDR3 loop spans 13 amino acids. The V end lost 8 bases, the J end lost 3 bases, and 12 bases lay between the germline ends. CDR1 is WNHNN and CDR2 is SYGVQD in the germline V gene (reference sequence). The CDR3 bases are TGCGCCAGCCCAGGGGGGAGTACAGATACGCAGTATTTT. It is translated as CASPGGSTDTQYF.

The chain uses TRBV6-5 and TRBJ1-3; D is unresolved. Looked up from germline, CDR1 is MNHEY and CDR2 is SVGAGI. Deletions cut 5 bases from V and 2 bases from J, with 10 bases between. The CDR3 has 14 amino acids. CDR3 loop: CASSATQTGNTIYF. The DNA of the CDR3 is TGTGCCAGCAGTGCGACACAAACTGGAAACACCATATATTTT.

The chain has TRBV7-3 and TRBJ1-2; a weak D match, TRBD1 (5 bases). Per germline, CDR1 SGHTA and CDR2 FQGTGA. The CDR3 sequence is 16 residues long. V lost 2 bases and J 2 bases, leaving 15 bases between the germline ends. The CDR3 region is CASSLYGAGINYGYTF. The CDR3 bases are TGTGCCAGCAGCTTATACGGCGCAGGGATAAACTATGGCTACACCTTC.

The genes are TRBV6-1 and TRBJ1-4; D unresolved. The CDR3 consists of 15 residues. Trimming removed 0 bases from V and 3 bases from J, with 8 bases in between. Germline V CDR1 and CDR2: MNHNS, SASEGT. In DNA form, the CDR3 reads TGTGCCAGCAGTGAAGCTCCGGGTGCTAATGAAAAACTGTTTTTT. This gives the protein CASSEAPGANEKLFF.

V gene TRBV6-1 combines with J gene TRBJ2-7; 8 bases fit TRBD1. V lost 7 bases, J lost 3 bases, and 5 bases stayed unmatched. CDR3 length: 13 amino acids. Germline CDR1 MNHNS, CDR2 SASEGT. Here the CDR3 reads CASNSGTGYEQYF. Here the CDR3 DNA reads TGTGCCAGCAATTCCGGGACAGGCTACGAGCAGTACTTC.

The chain couples TRBV18 to TRBJ2-5, with no clear D. From germline, CDR1 is KGHSH and CDR2 LQKENI. The CDR3 sequence is 10 residues long. The ends were cut back, 6 bases at V and 5 bases at J, with 4 bases in the middle. The CDR3 spells CASSEETQYF. Written as DNA, the CDR3 is TGTGCCAGCTCGGAGGAGACCCAGTACTTC.

This chain joins TRBV29-1 and TRBJ1-4; no firm D call. Germline V CDR1 and CDR2: SQVTM, ANQGSEA. The CDR3 spans 14 residues. The V and J ends lost 6 bases and 6 bases respectively, with 17 bases between them. The CDR3 sequence: CSVGGGGSYEKLFF. The DNA of the CDR3 is TGCAGCGTGGGAGGTGGAGGGAGCTATGAAAAACTGTTTTTT.

The chain employs TRBV27 and TRBJ2-3, with D perhaps being TRBD1 or TRBD2 (6 bases each). This CDR3 has 15 amino acids. The ends were cut back, 7 bases at V and 1 base at J, with 15 bases in the middle. Germline CDR1 MNHEY, CDR2 SMNVEV (reference sequence). CDR3 sequence reads: CASISPGAGTDTQYF. In DNA, the CDR3 is TGTGCCAGCATCTCCCCGGGGGCGGGCACAGATACGCAGTATTTT.

The genes are TRBV19 and TRBJ1-2; 7 bases map to TRBD1. Trimming removed 3 bases from V and 4 bases from J; junction bases left unmatched: 14. The CDR3 is made up of 17 amino acids. Germline V lookup: CDR1 LNHDA, CDR2 SQIVND (reference sequence). Here the CDR3 reads CASSIPSAQGLSYGYTF. CDR3 bases: TGTGCCAGTAGTATTCCCTCCGCACAGGGGTTATCCTATGGCTACACCTTC.

V gene TRBV19 combines with J gene TRBJ2-2, with 7 positions matching TRBD2. Germline values: CDR1 LNHDA, CDR2 SQIVND (reference sequence). The CDR3 runs to 15 residues. J gave up 3 bases and V 1 base, and 2 bases lay outside the gene matches. For the CDR3, the DNA is TGTGCCAGTAGTATAGCGGGGGGAGACACCGGGGAGCTGTTTTTT. It specifies CASSIAGGDTGELFF.

The V gene is TRBV5-6, the J gene TRBJ2-2, with D perhaps TRBD2 (6 bases). CDR1 SGHDT and CDR2 YYEEEE come from the germline V gene. Trimming took off 0 bases at V and 6 bases at J, with 12 bases between the two ends. This CDR3 is built from 15 residues. Here the CDR3 reads CASSLDPRDSGELFF. In DNA form, the CDR3 reads TGTGCCAGCAGCTTGGATCCCAGGGACTCCGGGGAGCTGTTTTTT.

The V gene is TRBV18, the J gene TRBJ1-6; 9 nucleotides align to TRBD1. Germline V gives CDR1 KGHSH, CDR2 LQKENI. The CDR3 length is 17 residues. The J segment lost 9 bases and the V segment lost 3 bases, leaving 12 bases of the junction unmatched. The DNA of the CDR3 is TGTGCCAGCTCACCTCAAGGGACGGGACAGGGATCTTCACCCCTCCACTTT. Protein: CASSPQGTGQGSSPLHF.

The chain links TRBV7-3 to TRBJ1-1, with a possible D match to TRBD1 (5 bases). Germline values: CDR1 SGHTA, CDR2 FQGTGA. The ends were cut back, 5 bases at V and 1 base at J, with 8 bases in the middle. The CDR3 consists of 13 residues. The CDR3 DNA reads as TGTGCCAGCAGCACTGGACAGAACACTGAAGCTTTCTTT. It encodes CASSTGQNTEAFF.

The CDR3 DNA is TGTGCCAGTAGTATAGACGGAGGGGAAAAACTGTTTTTT. This encodes CASSIDGGEKLFF. The chain employs TRBV19 and TRBJ1-4; no definite D call. The CDR3 loop spans 13 amino acids. Germline V gene data show CDR1 as LNHDA and CDR2 as SQIVND (reference sequence). V lost 0 bases, J lost 8 bases, and 7 bases lay in between. The entire variable domain, with the rest obtained from reference TRBV19 and TRBJ1-4, is as follows: DGGITQSPKYLFRKEGQNVTLSCEQNLNHDAMYWYRQDPGQGLRLIYYSQIVNDFQKGDIAEGYSVSREKKESFPLTVTSAQKNPTAFYLCASSIDGGEKLFFGSGTQLSVL.

V usage is TRBV7-8 and J usage is TRBJ1-5; a weak D match, TRBD1 (6 bases). V lost 7 bases and J 2 bases, leaving 12 bases between the germline ends. The germline gives CDR1 SGHVS, CDR2 FQNEAQ. This CDR3 comprises 14 residues. The CDR3: CASTAGTRNQPQHF. CDR3 DNA sequence: TGTGCCAGCACCGCAGGGACACGCAATCAGCCCCAGCATTTT.

As concerns this clone: This clone may be a read error of a much larger clone one base away. This chain links TRBV9 with TRBJ1-6; 7 bases fit TRBD1. Trimming removed 4 bases from V and 4 bases from J; junction bases left unmatched: 2. The CDR3 is 14 amino acids. Germline V gives CDR1 SGDLS, CDR2 YYNGEE. For the CDR3, the DNA is TGTGCCAGCAGCCCGGGACAGTATAATTCACCCCTCCACTTT. It is translated as CASSPGQYNSPLHF.

The V gene is TRBV7-9, the J gene TRBJ2-5, with D perhaps being TRBD1 or TRBD2 (5 bases each). This CDR3 contains 14 residues. V was pared by 1 base and J by 1 base, with 7 bases between. CDR1 and CDR2 from the germline V gene are SEHNR and FQNEAQ (reference sequence). The CDR3 protein is CASSLGGGQETQYF. For the CDR3, the DNA is TGTGCCAGCAGCTTAGGTGGGGGCCAAGAGACCCAGTACTTC.

This clone was detected a few times. This chain connects TRBV9 to TRBJ2-5; 9 bases map to TRBD2. V gave up 1 base and J gave up 5 bases; unmatched junction bases: 6. CDR1 is SGDLS and CDR2 is YYNGEE in the germline V gene. The CDR3 is 15 residues long. The CDR3 spells CASSVNSGGTETQYF. Here the CDR3 DNA reads TGTGCCAGCAGCGTAAATAGCGGGGGCACGGAGACCCAGTACTTC. Filled out from reference TRBV9 and TRBJ2-5, the complete variable domain reads DSGVTQTPKHLITATGQRVTLRCSPRSGDLSVYWYQQSLDQGLQFLIQYYNGEERAKGNILERFSAQQFPDLHSELNLSSLELGDSALYFCASSVNSGGTETQYFGPGTRLLVL.

The chain uses TRBV5-6 and TRBJ1-4, with 8 bases that match TRBD1. Germline V lookup: CDR1 SGHDT, CDR2 YYEEEE. Trimming at V came to 0 bases and at J to 4 bases, leaving 2 bases not matched to a gene. The CDR3 covers 15 residues. For the CDR3, the DNA is TGTGCCAGCAGCTTGGCAGGACAGGGTAATGAAAAACTGTTTTTT. Translation gives CASSLAGQGNEKLFF.

This sequence joins TRBV4-2 and TRBJ1-4, with D possibly being TRBD1 (5 bases). The CDR3 loop spans 16 amino acids. Germline CDR1 is LGHNA and CDR2 is YNFKEQ. V was trimmed by 2 bases and J by 2 bases, leaving 12 bases between them. The CDR3 bases are TGTGCCAGCAGCCAATCGCCGGGGCTTACTAATGAAAAACTGTTTTTT. This sequence encodes CASSQSPGLTNEKLFF.

This chain connects TRBV6-6 to TRBJ1-1, with D possibly matching TRBD1 (5 bases). CDR1 is MNHNY and CDR2 is SVGAGI in the germline V gene (reference sequence). There are 15 residues in the CDR3. The ends were cut back, 7 bases at V and 6 bases at J, with 21 bases in the middle. CDR3 sequence: CASNQGTEPGPEAFF. DNA of the CDR3: TGTGCCAGCAATCAAGGGACTGAACCCGGGCCTGAAGCTTTCTTT.

Only one count was recorded for this clone. The chain couples TRBV9 to TRBJ2-2; 8 nucleotides agree with TRBD1. Germline CDR1 and CDR2: SGDLS and YYNGEE. There are 14 residues in the CDR3. V was pared by 5 bases and J by 4 bases, with 4 bases of the junction left unmatched. CDR3 amino acids: CASRWTGSTGELFF. DNA for the CDR3: TGTGCCAGCAGGTGGACAGGGAGCACCGGGGAGCTGTTTTTT.

This clone came up a few times. The rearrangement joins TRBV7-9 to TRBJ1-6; D not resolved. V dropped 8 bases and J dropped 15 bases, with 14 bases sitting between them. The CDR3 length is 11 residues. Looked up from germline, CDR1 is SEHNR and CDR2 is FQNEAQ (reference sequence). The DNA for the CDR3 is TGTGCCAGCTCCCGGGGATCAGACCTCCACTTT. It yields the protein CASSRGSDLHF.